Sequencing of this T cell receptor beta chain was carried out in a study of response to subunit inactivated influenza vaccine. Study conclusions and caveats: A suggestion made by the authors is that each seasonal influenza vaccination recruits few new T cells.

There are many counts of this clonotype. Antigen: not known. TCRdb independently ran MiXCR on the RT-PCR reads; one entry per CDR3 protein. The data contain 300,000 to 350,000 distinct CDR3 sequences, about 20% of them seen just once; the ten biggest clones take up under 13%. This CDR3 spans 16 amino acids. Losses at the gene ends were 3 bases for V and 1 base for J; bases not matched to a gene: 3. In germline, CDR1 is SGHRS, CDR2 YFSETQ. This TCR was sampled from a man between 50 and 69 years old who received an inactivated influenza vaccine. The specimen was PBMCs from blood, collected around 22 months after vaccination. The rearrangement uses TRBV5-1 and TRBJ2-3; 12 bases map to TRBD2. In nucleotides, the CDR3 is TGCGCCAGCAGCTCACTAGCGGGGGGACGCACAGATACGCAGTATTTT. This translates into CASSSLAGGRTDTQYF.